The 8 T cell receptor beta chains listed next were all sequenced from one sample in a study of blood T cells in healthy people across ages. With a J-beta primer mix and a sample-barcoded 5' primer, a second PCR ran 7 to 11 cycles. TCRdb processed the 5' RACE reads anew with MiXCR; each CDR3 protein has one entry. This table holds 550,000 to 750,000 distinct CDR3 sequences, under 25% found once. The sequenced material came from blood. These receptors were obtained from a man aged 65-85 years in good health.

The chain carries TRBV28 and TRBJ1-4; the D is unclear. Per germline, CDR1 MDHEN and CDR2 SYDVKM. The length of the CDR3 is 15 residues. The V end lost 4 bases, the J end lost 0 bases, and 9 bases lay between the germline ends. The CDR3 sequence is CASSSPGSTNEKLFF. CDR3 coding DNA: TGTGCCAGCAGTTCCCCAGGTTCAACTAATGAAAAACTGTTTTTT.

A note on this clonotype: It may be a read error: a sequence one base away is much more abundant. The J gene is TRBJ2-1, the V gene TRBV7-9, with no clear D. The CDR3 has 12 amino acids. Germline V gene data show CDR1 as SEHNR and CDR2 as FQNEAQ (reference sequence). The DNA for the CDR3 is TGTGCCAGCAGCAACCCGGAATTCGAGCAGCTCTTC. It codes for CASSNPEFEQLF.

This clonotype was recorded a few times. This sequence joins TRBV28 and TRBJ2-7; TRBD2 might be the D (6 bases). The germline V gene has CDR1 MDHEN and CDR2 SYDVKM. Trimming took 3 bases from V and 3 from J, leaving 15 bases between them. The CDR3 length is 15 residues. In DNA form, the CDR3 reads TGTGCCAGCAGTTTTGGCGGGACGAGAAACTACGAGCAGTACTTC. Its translation is CASSFGGTRNYEQYF.

The sample holds many counts of this clonotype. The chain combines TRBV5-1 with TRBJ1-4; 8 nucleotides match TRBD1. Germline V gives CDR1 SGHRS, CDR2 YFSETQ. Losses at the gene ends were 1 base for V and 8 bases for J; bases not matched to a gene: 7. The CDR3 sequence is 15 residues long. CDR3 nucleotides: TGCGCCAGCAGCTTGTCTGGGACAGGATTCGAAAAACTGTTTTTT. It encodes CASSLSGTGFEKLFF. Based on the CDR3 plus reference TRBV5-1 and TRBJ1-4, the full variable domain is KAGVTQTPRYLIKTRGQQVTLSCSPISGHRSVSWYQQTPGQGLQFLFEYFSETQRNKGNFPGRFSGRQFSNSRSEMNVSTLELGDSALYLCASSLSGTGFEKLFFGSGTQLSVL.

At least ten counts were recorded for this clonotype. This chain connects TRBV12-3 or TRBV12-4 to TRBJ2-7; D is unresolved. V was clipped by 7 bases and J by 5 bases, with 21 bases between them. CDR3 length equals 15 residues. The CDR3 DNA sequence: TGTGCCAGCACCCCGTTCGGGTTACTGATGGACGAGCAGTACTTC. It is translated as CASTPFGLLMDEQYF.

This clonotype was seen a handful of times. The genes are TRBV7-9 and TRBJ2-1; D might be TRBD2 (6 bases). The CDR3 totals 14 residues. Trimming pared 3 bases from V and 7 bases from J, leaving 13 bases between. The germline CDR1 and CDR2 sequences are SEHNR and FQNEAQ (reference sequence). The DNA for the CDR3 is TGTGCCAGCAGCTTGTCGGGAGTGAGGAATGAGCAGTTCTTC. Its protein product is CASSLSGVRNEQFF.

This clonotype was seen more than once but under ten times. The chain employs TRBV11-2 and TRBJ2-7; TRBD1 matches at 9 bases. The CDR3 has 15 residues. Germline CDR1 and CDR2: SGHAT and FQNNGV. V lost 5 bases and J lost 0; bases outside the gene matches: 5. The chain's CDR3 is CASSAATGGSYEQYF. In DNA, the CDR3 is TGTGCCAGCAGCGCCGCGACAGGGGGCTCCTACGAGCAGTACTTC. Full variable domain (outside the CDR3, taken from reference TRBV11-2 and TRBJ2-7): EAGVAQSPRYKIIEKRQSVAFWCNPISGHATLYWYQQILGQGPKLLIQFQNNGVVDDSQLPKDRFSAERLKGVDSTLKIQPAKLEDSAVYLCASSAATGGSYEQYFGPGTRLTVT.

At least ten counts were recorded for this clonotype. The gene calls are TRBV7-2 and TRBJ2-7; D is perhaps TRBD2 (5 bases). The V end lost 6 bases, the J end lost 8 bases, and 17 bases lay between the germline ends. The CDR3 runs 13 residues. The germline gives CDR1 SGHTA, CDR2 FQGNSA. CDR3 sequence reads: CASSPLRVPQQYF. The CDR3 nucleotides are TGTGCCAGCAGTCCCCTGCGGGTACCGCAGCAGTACTTC.